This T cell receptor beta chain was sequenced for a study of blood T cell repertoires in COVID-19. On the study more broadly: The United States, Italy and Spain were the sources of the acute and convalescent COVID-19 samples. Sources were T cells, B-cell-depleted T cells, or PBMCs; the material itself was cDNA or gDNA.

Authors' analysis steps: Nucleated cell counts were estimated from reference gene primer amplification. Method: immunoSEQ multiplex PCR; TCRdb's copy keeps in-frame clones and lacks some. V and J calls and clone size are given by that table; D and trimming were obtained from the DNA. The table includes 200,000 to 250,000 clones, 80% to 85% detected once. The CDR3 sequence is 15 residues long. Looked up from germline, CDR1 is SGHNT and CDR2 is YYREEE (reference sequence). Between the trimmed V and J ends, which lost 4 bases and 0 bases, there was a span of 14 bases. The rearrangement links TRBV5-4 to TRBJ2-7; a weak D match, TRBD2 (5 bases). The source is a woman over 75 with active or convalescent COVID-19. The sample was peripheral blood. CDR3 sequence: CASSKPGISSYEQYF. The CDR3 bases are TGTGCCAGCAGCAAGCCGGGAATCTCCTCCTACGAGCAGTACTTC.